Listed here is a single TCR beta chain. The antigen remains unidentified. Each diagnosis drew on symptoms, thyroxine, TRAb, thyroid ultrasound and orbital computed tomography findings. RNA transcripts yielded amplified TCR beta CDR3 regions. The primer set for the first-round RT-PCR of the TCR CDR3 was HTBI. TCRdb independently ran MiXCR on the multiplex PCR reads; one entry per CDR3 protein. The sample holds more than 550,000 distinct CDR3 sequences, 15% to 20% seen once. This sample is drawn from a study of T cells in Graves' hyperthyroidism and ophthalmopathy. Broader study findings: In simple terms, a model built on 13 V-J features told ophthalmopathy apart from stable hyperthyroidism. Appearing also in blood were most of the thyroid clonotypes expanded above 0.001. The model predicted ophthalmopathy a median approximately 6 months before onset.

Per the germline V gene, CDR1 is LNHDA and CDR2 is SQIVND (reference sequence). The CDR3 loop spans 14 amino acids. V lost 5 bases to trimming and J lost 5 bases, with 15 bases between them. V gene TRBV19 combines with J gene TRBJ1-2; D is unresolved. Specimen: blood. The receptor comes from a woman between 50 and 59 years old with Graves' hyperthyroidism that later progressed to Graves' ophthalmopathy. CDR3 loop: CASSSTREGYGYTF. Here the CDR3 DNA reads TGTGCCAGTAGTTCGACTCGAGAGGGTTATGGCTACACCTTC.